The rows below give T cell receptor beta chains drawn from one sample of a study of Graves' ophthalmopathy and Graves' hyperthyroidism. One entry per CDR3 protein, called by TCRdb with MiXCR from the multiplex PCR reads. The table records about 660,000 distinct CDR3 sequences, over 40% of them present only once. Sequenced sample: peripheral blood. The receptors here all came from an adult man with Graves' ophthalmopathy. CDR3s include the opening cysteine and the closing phenylalanine or tryptophan. The order of the fields is clone size, V gene, J gene, D gene, CDR3 DNA, CDR3 protein. A D gene is named only where the DNA matches it firmly. Clone size is not always given. Where it is, it says once, few, many or a class for expanded clones.

size: .; V: TRBV11-1; J: TRBJ2-2; D: TRBD2; DNA: TGTGCCAGCAGCTTCAGGACTAGCGGGAAATCCGGGGAGCTGTTTTTT; CDR3: CASSFRTSGKSGELFF
size: many; V: TRBV15; J: TRBJ1-1; D: .; DNA: TGTGCCACCCTACCCACTGAAGCTTTCTTT; CDR3: CATLPTEAFF
size: .; V: TRBV29-1; J: TRBJ1-2; D: .; DNA: TGCAGCGTTGGGGACACCTGGTATGGCTACACCTTC; CDR3: CSVGDTWYGYTF
size: .; V: TRBV29-1; J: TRBJ2-7; D: .; DNA: TGCAGCGTTGAAGATCAGGGAACCTACGAGCAGTACTTC; CDR3: CSVEDQGTYEQYF
size: few; V: TRBV19; J: TRBJ2-7; D: TRBD2; DNA: TGTGCCAGTAGTACTACTAGCGGGAGGGCCCACGAGCAGTACTTC; CDR3: CASSTTSGRAHEQYF
size: .; V: TRBV10-3; J: TRBJ2-6; D: TRBD1; DNA: TGTGCCATCAGCGGTATTCCGGGACAGGGGGCGCATGGGGCCAACGTCCTGACTTTC; CDR3: CAISGIPGQGAHGANVLTF
size: few; V: TRBV4-1; J: TRBJ2-2; D: TRBD1; DNA: TGCGCCAGCAGCCAAGATCCCACAGGGGGCACCGGGGAGCTGTTTTTT; CDR3: CASSQDPTGGTGELFF
size: few; V: TRBV19; J: TRBJ1-5; D: TRBD1; DNA: TGTGCCAGAGATACCGGGGGACAGGATAGCAATCAGCCCCAGCATTTT; CDR3: CARDTGGQDSNQPQHF
size: few; V: TRBV20-1; J: TRBJ2-5; D: TRBD2; DNA: TGCAGTGCTACGAAAAGGGGAACTAGCGGGATAAAAGAGACCCAGTACTTC; CDR3: CSATKRGTSGIKETQYF
size: .; V: TRBV7-9; J: TRBJ2-2; D: .; DNA: TGTGCCAGCAGCTTAGAATCAGGGTACCCCGGGGAGCTGTTTTTT; CDR3: CASSLESGYPGELFF
size: many; V: TRBV7-8; J: TRBJ2-5; D: .; DNA: TGTGCCAGCAGCCCCCGTGTGCAGGGTTCAAATCAAGAGACCCAGTACTTC; CDR3: CASSPRVQGSNQETQYF
size: many; V: TRBV5-1; J: TRBJ2-7; D: TRBD1; DNA: TGCGCCAGCAGCTTAGGGACAGGGTTCTACGAGCAGTACTTC; CDR3: CASSLGTGFYEQYF
size: many; V: TRBV25-1; J: TRBJ1-5; D: .; DNA: TGTGCCAGCAGTGAAGGGTTAGGAGGGAATCAGCCCCAGCATTTT; CDR3: CASSEGLGGNQPQHF
size: many; V: TRBV7-9; J: TRBJ1-1; D: .; DNA: TGTGCCAGCAGCTTAGAAATGACGGCACAAAAAGCTTTCTTT; CDR3: CASSLEMTAQKAFF
size: few; V: TRBV12-3/TRBV12-4; J: TRBJ2-5; D: TRBD2; DNA: TGTGCCAGCAGTGGAACTCGCGGGGGGGAGACCCAGTACTTC; CDR3: CASSGTRGGETQYF
size: once; V: TRBV25-1; J: TRBJ2-7; D: TRBD1; DNA: TGTGCCAGCAGTGAGGGACAGGGGAAATACTACGAGCAGTACTTC; CDR3: CASSEGQGKYYEQYF
size: .; V: TRBV27; J: TRBJ2-5; D: TRBD2; DNA: TGTGCCAGCAGTTTCGGGACTAGCGGGGTCCAAGAGACCCAGTACTTC; CDR3: CASSFGTSGVQETQYF
size: .; V: TRBV29-1; J: TRBJ2-7; D: TRBD1; DNA: TGCAGCGCAGGACAGGGTCGCGGCTCGGGCGAGCAGTACTTC; CDR3: CSAGQGRGSGEQYF
size: .; V: TRBV4-1; J: TRBJ1-2; D: .; DNA: TGCGCCAGCAGCCCAACTACGGGCTCTTATGGGGGCTACACCTTC; CDR3: CASSPTTGSYGGYTF
size: many; V: TRBV7-9; J: TRBJ1-1; D: .; DNA: TGTGCCAGCAGCTTGGGGAGCTCCACTGAAGCTTTCTTT; CDR3: CASSLGSSTEAFF
size: few; V: TRBV11-2; J: TRBJ1-1; D: .; DNA: TGTGCCAGCAGCTTAGTCAGAGCTGAAGCTTTCTTT; CDR3: CASSLVRAEAFF
size: .; V: TRBV2; J: TRBJ1-5; D: .; DNA: TGTGCCAGCAGTGAAGCGCGTGAGACCCAGCATTTT; CDR3: CASSEARETQHF
size: many; V: TRBV15; J: TRBJ1-4; D: .; DNA: TGTGCCACCAGCAGAGGAGGCGGGGGAGAGGGTGAAAAACTGTTTTTT; CDR3: CATSRGGGGEGEKLFF
size: .; V: TRBV10-3; J: TRBJ2-6; D: .; DNA: TGTGCCAGCAGTGGTCGGAGGACAGGGGCCAACGTCCTGACTTTC; CDR3: CASSGRRTGANVLTF